This T cell receptor beta chain was identified during a study of blood T cell repertoires in COVID-19. On the study more broadly: Sample material is recorded as cDNA or gDNA derived from T cells, B-cell-depleted T cells, or PBMCs.

This CDR3 spans 17 amino acids. V dropped 5 bases and J dropped 0 bases, with 17 bases sitting between them. Looked up from germline, CDR1 is SGHTA and CDR2 is FQGNSA. Here immunoSEQ multiplex PCR was the method, and the copy in TCRdb shows in-frame clones only, minus some. The data contain 310,000 or so clones, around 87% of them seen just once; the ten biggest clones take up roughly 1.3%. Sequencing was done on a sample of peripheral blood. The chain uses TRBV7-2 and TRBJ1-5; maybe TRBD1 (6 bases). The TCR sequence derives from a man in his 70s with acute or convalescent COVID-19. The CDR3 DNA sequence: TGTGCCAGCAGCCTAGTGGGGGCGCAGTATAGCAATCAGCCCCAGCATTTT. This translates into CASSLVGAQYSNQPQHF.